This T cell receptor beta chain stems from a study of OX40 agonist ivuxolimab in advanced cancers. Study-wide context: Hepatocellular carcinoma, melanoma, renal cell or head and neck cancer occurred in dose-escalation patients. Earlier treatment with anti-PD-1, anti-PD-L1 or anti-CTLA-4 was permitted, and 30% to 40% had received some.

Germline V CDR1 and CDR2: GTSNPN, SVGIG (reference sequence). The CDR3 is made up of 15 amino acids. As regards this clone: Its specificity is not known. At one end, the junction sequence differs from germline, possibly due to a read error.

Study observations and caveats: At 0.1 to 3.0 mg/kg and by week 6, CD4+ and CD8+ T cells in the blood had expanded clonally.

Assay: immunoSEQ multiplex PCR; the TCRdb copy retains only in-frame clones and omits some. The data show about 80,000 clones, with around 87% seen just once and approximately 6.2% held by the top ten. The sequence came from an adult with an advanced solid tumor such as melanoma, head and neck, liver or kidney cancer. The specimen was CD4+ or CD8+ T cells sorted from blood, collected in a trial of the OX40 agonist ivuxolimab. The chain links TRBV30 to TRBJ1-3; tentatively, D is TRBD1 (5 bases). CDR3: CVWRPIGRGGNTIYF. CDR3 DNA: TGTGTCTGGAGGCCAATTGGACGGGGGGGAAACACCATATATTTT.